Below, 5 T cell receptor beta chains from the same sample are listed, as sequenced in a study of T cell repertoires in cytomegalovirus infection. These receptors have no known antigen. MiXCR was run by TCRdb on the reads, yielding one entry per CDR3 protein. Here the sample spans roughly 500,000 distinct CDR3 sequences, about 44% being singletons. Sequenced material: cultured PBMCs, taken from culture after CMV antigen stimulation. All receptors come from a human donor in good health (CMV status not recorded). Some clones in this sample may be carry-over from other donors' samples.

The chain combines TRBV7-6 with TRBJ2-1; weak D call: TRBD2 (6 bases). Per germline, CDR1 SGHVS and CDR2 FNYEAQ. The germline V and J ends were trimmed by 5 bases and 10 bases, with 24 bases remaining between them. The CDR3 has 16 residues. In DNA, the CDR3 is TGTGCCAGCAGCCCCCGCCGGGTAGCGAATGCGGGGGAGCAGTTCTTC. Translated: CASSPRRVANAGEQFF.

The gene calls are TRBV11-2 and TRBJ2-5; TRBD2 aligns across 16 bases. The CDR3 extends over 17 amino acids. Germline loops: CDR1 SGHAT, CDR2 FQNNGV. With 4 bases clipped from V and 2 bases from J, the junction kept 4 bases outside the gene matches. In nucleotides, the CDR3 is TGTGCCAGCAGCTCCGGGACTAGCGGGGGGGAGCAAGAGACCCAGTACTTC. It encodes CASSSGTSGGEQETQYF.

The chain has TRBV6-1 and TRBJ2-7; D is uncertain. Deletions cut 4 bases from V and 3 bases from J, with 16 bases between. Germline lookup yields CDR1 MNHNS and CDR2 SASEGT. The CDR3 spans 15 residues. CDR3 DNA sequence: TGTGCCAGCAGTGCGGTGGACCGTCGCCACTACGAGCAGTACTTC. It codes for CASSAVDRRHYEQYF.

This clonotype was recorded a few times. CDR3 sequence: CASSLETDITLNYGYTF. The CDR3 DNA follows: TGTGCCAGCAGCTTAGAGACAGATATTACCCTAAACTATGGCTACACCTTC. V and J are TRBV7-9 and TRBJ1-2; D may be TRBD1 (5 bases). Germline loops: CDR1 SEHNR, CDR2 FQNEAQ (reference sequence). Trimming took off 1 base at V and 2 bases at J, with 17 bases between the two ends. This CDR3 contains 17 residues.

The V and J genes are TRBV6-5 and TRBJ2-4; 7 nucleotides agree with TRBD1. In germline, CDR1 is MNHEY, CDR2 SVGAGI. This CDR3 region has 11 residues. The J segment lost 13 bases and the V segment lost 5 bases, leaving 5 bases of the junction unmatched. CDR3 sequence reads: CASSRDREQYF. CDR3 DNA sequence: TGTGCCAGCAGTCGGGACAGAGAGCAGTACTTC.